The present T cell receptor beta chain was sequenced within a study of OX40 agonist ivuxolimab in advanced cancers. Context from the whole study: Ivuxolimab was a fully human IgG2 agonistic monoclonal antibody targeting the costimulatory receptor OX40 (CD134). The paper describes the monotherapy dose-escalation part (N of about 54 patients) of the phase I trial of ivuxolimab. Patients were allowed to have had prior anti-PD-1, anti-PD-L1 or anti-CTLA-4 therapy, and approximately 40% of the dose-escalation patients had been treated with checkpoint inhibitors. Peripheral TCRbeta sequencing aimed to test whether ivuxolimab altered TCR sequence diversity and caused clonal T-cell expansion. Of the 50 or so patients in dose escalation, 19 had hepatocellular carcinoma, roughly 15 had melanoma, 9 had renal cell carcinoma and 9 had head and neck cancer. Partial responses occurred in three dose-escalation patients: two with cutaneous melanoma and one with hepatocellular carcinoma. Intravenous ivuxolimab was administered to patients every 2 weeks at six dose levels: 0.01, 0.1, 0.3, 1.5, 3 and 10 mg/kg. The dose-escalation cohort was around 83% male with a mean age of roughly 60 years, ranging from roughly 20 to 80. Overall study results and their limits: Clonal expansion of both CD4+ and CD8+ blood T cells was observed from baseline to week 6 at doses 0.1 to 3.0 mg/kg. In the 0.1-3.0 mg/kg groups, partial responders had among the lowest normalized peripheral clonal expansion, particularly in CD8+ T cells. Antigen specificity was not determined for the clonally expanded peripheral T cells. After ivuxolimab, CD8+ T cells had more expanded clones than CD4+ T cells on average. Low levels of normalized T-cell clonal expansion were also shown by some nonresponding patients.

To sequence the TCRbeta CDR3 region, genomic DNA was isolated from the sorted cells. The immunoSEQ Assay was used for sequencing of TCRbeta CDR3 regions. Held by TCRdb, this immuneACCESS table contains in-frame sequences only and omits some clones. Under half of the omission traces to an unresolved V gene where checked; the cause of the rest is unknown. For this sample the table gives some 44,000 clones, of which 75% to 90% were detected only once. The ten largest clones add up to around 5.1% of the sample. Patients with a history of autoimmune disease or receiving systemic immunosuppression were excluded from the trial. Peripheral blood for TCR sequencing was collected from all dose cohorts at baseline, on cycle 4 day 1, and on cycle 7 day 1. Samples came from an open-label, multicenter, first-in-human phase I dose-escalation trial of ivuxolimab. The trial enrolled adults with locally advanced or metastatic head and neck squamous cell, hepatocellular, melanoma or renal cell carcinoma. Before TCR sequencing, CD4+ T cells and CD8+ T cells from peripheral blood were sorted into separate populations.

On this clone: Which antigen it targets is not known. There are no base qualities to consult, and no much larger clone falls within one base.

The V end loses 2 bases and the J end loses 4 bases, and a stretch of 16 bases separates them. For CDR1 and CDR2, the germline V gene lists MNHEY and SVGAGI. The CDR3 holds 16 amino acids from the cysteine to the phenylalanine. The CDR3 DNA has 48 bases and is translated from base 1. Rearrangement joined TRBV6-5 to TRBJ2-3; the D match is possibly TRBD1 or TRBD2, with 5 bases aligned in each. This specimen consisted of CD4+ or CD8+ T cells sorted from blood, obtained in a trial of the OX40 agonist ivuxolimab. The clonotype comes from an adult with an advanced solid tumor such as melanoma, head and neck, liver or kidney cancer. The nucleotide sequence reads as follows: TGTGCCAGCAGTTACACTGGGACGTCAGGAGCAGATACGCAGTATTTT. Its protein product is CASSYTGTSGADTQYF.